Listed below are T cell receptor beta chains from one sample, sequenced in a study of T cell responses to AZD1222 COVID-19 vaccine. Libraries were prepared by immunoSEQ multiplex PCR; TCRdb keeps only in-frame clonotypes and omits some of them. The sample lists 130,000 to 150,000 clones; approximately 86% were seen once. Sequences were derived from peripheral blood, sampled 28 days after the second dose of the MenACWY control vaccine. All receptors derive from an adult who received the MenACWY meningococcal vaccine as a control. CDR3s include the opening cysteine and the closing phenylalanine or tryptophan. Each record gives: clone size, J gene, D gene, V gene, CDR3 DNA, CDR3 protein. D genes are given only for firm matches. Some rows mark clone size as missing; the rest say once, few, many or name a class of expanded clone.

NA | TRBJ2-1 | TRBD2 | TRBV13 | TGTGCCAGCAGCACGGGACTAGTATACAATGAGCAGTTCTTC | CASSTGLVYNEQFF
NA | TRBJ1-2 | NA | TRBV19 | TGTGCCACAAGGACGACCGCTAACTATGGCTACACCTTC | CATRTTANYGYTF
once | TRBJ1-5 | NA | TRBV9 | TGTGCCAGCAGCGTAGAGATAGGCCAGCCCCAGCATTTT | CASSVEIGQPQHF
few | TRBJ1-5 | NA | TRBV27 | TGTGCCAGCAGAGACAGTGGGTATCAGCCCCAGCATTTT | CASRDSGYQPQHF
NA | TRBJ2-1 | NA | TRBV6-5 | TGTGCCAGCAGTTCCCGGGGGGCCCACAATGAGCAGTTCTTC | CASSSRGAHNEQFF
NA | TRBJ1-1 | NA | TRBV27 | TGTGCCAGCAGTTTATCACAAGCTATGAACACTGAAGCTTTCTTT | CASSLSQAMNTEAFF
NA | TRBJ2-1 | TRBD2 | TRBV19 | TGTGCCAGTAGATCGACTAGCGGGCGAAACAATGAGCAGTTCTTC | CASRSTSGRNNEQFF
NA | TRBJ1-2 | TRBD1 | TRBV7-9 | TGTGCCAGCAGCGGCAGGGACAGCTATGGCTACACCTTC | CASSGRDSYGYTF
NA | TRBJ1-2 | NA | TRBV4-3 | TGCGCCAGCAGCCAAGGCACCATCACGGGCTATGGCTACACCTTC | CASSQGTITGYGYTF
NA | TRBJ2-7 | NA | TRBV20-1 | TGCAGGCTGGACTTCGGCTACGAGCAGTACTTC | CRLDFGYEQYF
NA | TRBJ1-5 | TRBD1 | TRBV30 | TGTGCCTGGAAGGGACAGGGCTATCAGCCCCAGCATTTT | CAWKGQGYQPQHF
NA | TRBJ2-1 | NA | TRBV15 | TGTGCCACCAGCAGAGATAGGGACTTTGGGGCCTACAATGAGCAGTTCTTC | CATSRDRDFGAYNEQFF
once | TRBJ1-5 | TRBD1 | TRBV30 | TGTGCCTGGAGTGTACGACATTCGACAGGGGTTCGCAATCAGCCCCAGCATTTT | CAWSVRHSTGVRNQPQHF
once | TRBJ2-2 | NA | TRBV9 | TGTGCCAGCAGCGTCTCAACCGGGGAGCTGTTTTTT | CASSVSTGELFF
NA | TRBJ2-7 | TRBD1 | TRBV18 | TGTGCCAGCTCAAAGGGACAGTCCATCGAGCAGTACTTC | CASSKGQSIEQYF